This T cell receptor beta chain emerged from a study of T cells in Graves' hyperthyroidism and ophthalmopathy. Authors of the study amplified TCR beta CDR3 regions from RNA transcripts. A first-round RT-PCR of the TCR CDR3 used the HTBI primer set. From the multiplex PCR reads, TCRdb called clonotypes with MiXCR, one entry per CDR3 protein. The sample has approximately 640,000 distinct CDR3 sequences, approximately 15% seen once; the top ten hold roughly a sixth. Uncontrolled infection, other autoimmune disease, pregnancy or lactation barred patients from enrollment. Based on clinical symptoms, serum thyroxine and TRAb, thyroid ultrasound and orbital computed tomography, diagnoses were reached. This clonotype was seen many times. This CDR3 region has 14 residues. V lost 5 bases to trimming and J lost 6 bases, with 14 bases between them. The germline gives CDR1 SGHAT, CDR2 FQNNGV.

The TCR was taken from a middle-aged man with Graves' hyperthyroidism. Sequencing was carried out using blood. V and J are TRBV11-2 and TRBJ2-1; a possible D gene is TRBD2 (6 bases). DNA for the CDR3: TGTGCCAGCAGCACCCGGGACTTTCTCAATGAGCAGTTCTTC. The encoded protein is CASSTRDFLNEQFF.